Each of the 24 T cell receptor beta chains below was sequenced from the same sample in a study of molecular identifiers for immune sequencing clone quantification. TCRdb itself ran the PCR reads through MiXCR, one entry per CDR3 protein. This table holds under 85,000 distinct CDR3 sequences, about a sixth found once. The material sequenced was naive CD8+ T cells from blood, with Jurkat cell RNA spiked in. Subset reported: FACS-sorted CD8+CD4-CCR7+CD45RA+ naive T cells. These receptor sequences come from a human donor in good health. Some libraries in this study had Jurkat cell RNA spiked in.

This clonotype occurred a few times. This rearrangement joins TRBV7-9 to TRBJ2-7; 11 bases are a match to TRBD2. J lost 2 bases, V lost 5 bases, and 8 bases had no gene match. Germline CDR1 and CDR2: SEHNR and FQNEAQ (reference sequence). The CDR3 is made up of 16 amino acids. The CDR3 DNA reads TGTGCCAGCAGCATCCCGACTAGCGGGACCGCCTACGAGCAGTACTTC. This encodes CASSIPTSGTAYEQYF.

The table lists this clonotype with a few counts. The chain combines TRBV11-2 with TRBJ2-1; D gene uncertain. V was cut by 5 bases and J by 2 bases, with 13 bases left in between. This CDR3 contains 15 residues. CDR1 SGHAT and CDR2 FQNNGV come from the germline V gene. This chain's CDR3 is CASSPQFLAYNEQFF. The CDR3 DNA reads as TGTGCCAGCAGCCCCCAGTTCTTGGCCTACAATGAGCAGTTCTTC.

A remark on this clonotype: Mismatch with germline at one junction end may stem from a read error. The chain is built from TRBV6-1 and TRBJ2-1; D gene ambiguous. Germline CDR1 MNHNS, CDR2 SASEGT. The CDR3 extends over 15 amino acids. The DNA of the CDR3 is TGTGCCAGCATAGAATGGTGGAGCTCCTACAATGGGCAGTTCTTC. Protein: CASIEWWSSYNGQFF.

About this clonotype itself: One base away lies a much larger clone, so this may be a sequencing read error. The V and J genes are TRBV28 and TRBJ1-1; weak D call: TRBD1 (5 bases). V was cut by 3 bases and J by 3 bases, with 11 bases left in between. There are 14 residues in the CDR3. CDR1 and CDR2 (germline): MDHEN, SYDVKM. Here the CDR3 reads CASSFARGHTEAFF. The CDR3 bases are TGTGCCAGCAGTTTTGCAAGGGGCCACACTGAAGCTTTCTTT.

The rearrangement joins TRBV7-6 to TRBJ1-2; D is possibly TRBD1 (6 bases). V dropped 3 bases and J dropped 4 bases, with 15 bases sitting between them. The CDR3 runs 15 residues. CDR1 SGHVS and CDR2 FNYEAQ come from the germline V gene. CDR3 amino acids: CASSFSSETGYGYTF. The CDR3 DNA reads TGTGCCAGCAGCTTTTCGTCGGAGACAGGCTATGGCTACACCTTC.

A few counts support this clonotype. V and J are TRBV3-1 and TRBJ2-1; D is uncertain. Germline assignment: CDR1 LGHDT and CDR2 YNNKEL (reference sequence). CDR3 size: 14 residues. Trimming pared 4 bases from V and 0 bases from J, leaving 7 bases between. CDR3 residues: CASSRIGSYNEQFF. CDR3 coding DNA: TGTGCCAGCAGCCGAATTGGCTCCTACAATGAGCAGTTCTTC.

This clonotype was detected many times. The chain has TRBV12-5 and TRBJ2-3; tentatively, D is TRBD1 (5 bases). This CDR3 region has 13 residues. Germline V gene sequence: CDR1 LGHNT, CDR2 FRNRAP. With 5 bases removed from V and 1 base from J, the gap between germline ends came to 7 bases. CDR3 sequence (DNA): TGTGCTAGTGGTCCCAGGGGCACAGATACGCAGTATTTT. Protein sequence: CASGPRGTDTQYF.

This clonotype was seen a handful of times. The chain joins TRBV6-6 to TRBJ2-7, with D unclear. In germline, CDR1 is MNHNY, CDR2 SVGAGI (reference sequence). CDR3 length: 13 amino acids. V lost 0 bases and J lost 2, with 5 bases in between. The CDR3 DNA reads TGTGCCAGCAGTTACTCTGACACCTACGAGCAGTACTTC. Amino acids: CASSYSDTYEQYF.

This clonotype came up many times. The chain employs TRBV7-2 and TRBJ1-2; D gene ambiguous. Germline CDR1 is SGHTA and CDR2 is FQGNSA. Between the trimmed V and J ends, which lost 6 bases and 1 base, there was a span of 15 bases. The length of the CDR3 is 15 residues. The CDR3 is CASRPAPWGNYGYTF. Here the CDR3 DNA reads TGTGCCAGCAGACCAGCCCCATGGGGTAACTATGGCTACACCTTC.

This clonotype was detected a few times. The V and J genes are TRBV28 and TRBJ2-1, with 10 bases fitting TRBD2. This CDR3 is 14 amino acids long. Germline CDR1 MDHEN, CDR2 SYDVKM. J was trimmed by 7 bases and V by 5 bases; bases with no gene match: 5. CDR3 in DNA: TGTGCCAGCAGTCTAGCGGGAGTTAGAAATGAGCAGTTCTTC. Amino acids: CASSLAGVRNEQFF.

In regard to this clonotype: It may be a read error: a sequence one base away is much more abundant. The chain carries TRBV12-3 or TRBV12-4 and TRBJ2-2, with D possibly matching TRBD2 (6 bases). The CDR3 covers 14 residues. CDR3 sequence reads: CVSSLVAGSGELFF. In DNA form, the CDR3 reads TGTGTCAGCAGTTTGGTGGCGGGAAGCGGGGAGCTGTTTTTT.

This CDR3 reads CASSLNTQIYEKLFF. The CDR3 nucleotides are TGTGCCAGCAGCTTGAACACTCAGATTTACGAAAAACTGTTTTTT. This sequence joins TRBV5-6 and TRBJ1-4; D is ambiguous. The CDR3 contains 15 residues. Germline CDR1 and CDR2: SGHDT and YYEEEE. V was shortened by 1 base and J by 8 bases, with 15 bases between the two germline ends. Using reference TRBV5-6 and TRBJ1-4 for the parts outside the CDR3, the full variable domain is DAGVTQSPTHLIKTRGQQVTLRCSPKSGHDTVSWYQQALGQGPQFIFQYYEEEERQRGNFPDRFSGHQFPNYSSELNVNALLLGDSALYLCASSLNTQIYEKLFFGSGTQLSVL.

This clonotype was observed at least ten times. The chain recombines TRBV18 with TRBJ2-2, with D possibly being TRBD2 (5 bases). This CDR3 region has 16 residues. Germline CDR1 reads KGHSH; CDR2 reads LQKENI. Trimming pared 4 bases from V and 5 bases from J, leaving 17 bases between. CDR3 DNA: TGTGCCAGCTCACTCTGGACGGAGGTTGGGACCGGGGAGCTGTTTTTT. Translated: CASSLWTEVGTGELFF.

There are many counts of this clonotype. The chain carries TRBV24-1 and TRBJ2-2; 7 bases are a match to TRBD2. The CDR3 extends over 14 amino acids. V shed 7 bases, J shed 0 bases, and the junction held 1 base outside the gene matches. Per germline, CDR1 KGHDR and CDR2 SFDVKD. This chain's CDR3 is CATSGLANTGELFF. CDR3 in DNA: TGTGCCACCAGCGGACTAGCGAACACCGGGGAGCTGTTTTTT.

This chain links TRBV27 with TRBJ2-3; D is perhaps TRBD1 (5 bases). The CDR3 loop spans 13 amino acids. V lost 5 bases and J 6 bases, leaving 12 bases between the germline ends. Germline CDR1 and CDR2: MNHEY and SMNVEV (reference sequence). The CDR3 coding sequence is TGTGCCAGCAGTCAGGAACCAGGGGATACGCAGTATTTT. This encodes CASSQEPGDTQYF.

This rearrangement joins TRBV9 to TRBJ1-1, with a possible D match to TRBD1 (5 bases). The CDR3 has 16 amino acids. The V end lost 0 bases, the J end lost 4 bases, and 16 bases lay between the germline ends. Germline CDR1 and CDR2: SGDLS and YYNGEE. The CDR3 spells CASSVAGLGVGTEAFF. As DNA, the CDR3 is TGTGCCAGCAGCGTAGCGGGCTTGGGGGTCGGCACTGAAGCTTTCTTT.

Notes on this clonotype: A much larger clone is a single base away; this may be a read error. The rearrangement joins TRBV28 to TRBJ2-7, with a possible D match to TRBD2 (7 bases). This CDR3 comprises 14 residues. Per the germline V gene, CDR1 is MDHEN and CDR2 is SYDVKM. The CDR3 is CASSPIGGPYEQCF. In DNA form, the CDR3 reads TGTGCCAGCAGCCCTATCGGGGGGCCCTACGAGCAGTGCTTC.

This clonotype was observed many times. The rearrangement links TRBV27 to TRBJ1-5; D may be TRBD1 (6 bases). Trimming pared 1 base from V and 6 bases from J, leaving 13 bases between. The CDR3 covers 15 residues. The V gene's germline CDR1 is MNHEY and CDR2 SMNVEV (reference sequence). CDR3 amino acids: CASSLFSGGGQPQHF. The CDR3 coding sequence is TGTGCCAGCAGTTTATTTTCGGGGGGCGGTCAGCCCCAGCATTTT.

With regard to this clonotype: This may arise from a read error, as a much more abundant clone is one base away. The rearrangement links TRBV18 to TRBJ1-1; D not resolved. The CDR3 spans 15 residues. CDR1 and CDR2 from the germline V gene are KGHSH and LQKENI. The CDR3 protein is CASSPGSRMNAEAFF. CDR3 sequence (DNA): TGTGCCAGCTCACCAGGGTCCCGGATGAACGCTGAAGCTTTCTTT.

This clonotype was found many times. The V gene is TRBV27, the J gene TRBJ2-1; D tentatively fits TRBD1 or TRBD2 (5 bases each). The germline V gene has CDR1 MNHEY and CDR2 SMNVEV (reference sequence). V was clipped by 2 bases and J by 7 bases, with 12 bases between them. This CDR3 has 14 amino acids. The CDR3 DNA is TGTGCCAGCAGTTTAATCGGGGACCCGAATGAGCAGTTCTTC. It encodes CASSLIGDPNEQFF.

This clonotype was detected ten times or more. CDR3 protein: CASSLGRTGTNYGYTF. CDR3 DNA sequence: TGTGCCAGCAGCTTGGGTCGGACAGGGACTAACTATGGCTACACCTTC. The V call is TRBV5-6, the J call TRBJ1-2; the match to TRBD1 covers 8 bases. The CDR3 contains 16 residues. The germline CDR1 and CDR2 sequences are SGHDT and YYEEEE. The J segment lost 0 bases and the V segment lost 0 bases, leaving 4 bases of the junction unmatched.

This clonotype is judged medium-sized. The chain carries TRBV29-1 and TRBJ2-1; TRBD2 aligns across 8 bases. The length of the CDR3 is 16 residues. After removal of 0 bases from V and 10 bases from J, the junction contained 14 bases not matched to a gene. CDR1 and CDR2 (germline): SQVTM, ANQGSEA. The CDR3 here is CSVEDHEREPIPEQFF. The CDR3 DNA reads TGCAGCGTTGAAGATCACGAGCGGGAGCCGATCCCCGAGCAGTTCTTC.

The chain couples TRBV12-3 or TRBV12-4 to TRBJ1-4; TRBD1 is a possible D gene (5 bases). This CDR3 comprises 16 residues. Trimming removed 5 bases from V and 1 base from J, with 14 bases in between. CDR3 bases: TGTGCCAGCAGTCCCTGGGGCTCGGGAACTAATGAAAAACTGTTTTTT. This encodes CASSPWGSGTNEKLFF.

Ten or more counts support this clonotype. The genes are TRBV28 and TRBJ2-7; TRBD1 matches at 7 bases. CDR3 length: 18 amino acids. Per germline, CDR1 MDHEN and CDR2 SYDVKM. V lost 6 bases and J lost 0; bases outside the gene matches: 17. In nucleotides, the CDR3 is TGTGCCAGCAGGCCCATACGGGACAGCCCTTTGAGCTCCTACGAGCAGTACTTC. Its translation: CASRPIRDSPLSSYEQYF.